This T cell receptor (beta chain) is from a study of blood T cell repertoires in COVID-19. Overall study context: The United States, Italy and Spain were the sources of the acute and convalescent COVID-19 samples. The analysed material was cDNA or gDNA that came from T cells, B-cell-depleted T cells, or PBMCs.

Per the study methods: Amplified reference gene primers provided the basis for estimating nucleated cell counts. The protocol was immunoSEQ multiplex PCR, while the TCRdb copy is restricted to in-frame clones and leaves out a portion. That table supplies the V and J calls and clone size; D and trimming were determined from the DNA. The profile shows about 150,000 clones, about 80% of them singletons. There are 13 residues in the CDR3. The V gene's germline CDR1 is SGHTA and CDR2 FQGTGA. V shed 5 bases and J 6 bases; nucleotides not matched to a gene: 3. This rearrangement joins TRBV7-3 to TRBJ2-2; TRBD1 aligns across 7 bases. Material for sequencing was peripheral blood. The source is a woman of 80 years or more with acute or convalescent COVID-19. The CDR3 DNA is TGTGCCAGCAGCCCCGACAGGGCCGGGGAGCTGTTTTTT. This codes for CASSPDRAGELFF.